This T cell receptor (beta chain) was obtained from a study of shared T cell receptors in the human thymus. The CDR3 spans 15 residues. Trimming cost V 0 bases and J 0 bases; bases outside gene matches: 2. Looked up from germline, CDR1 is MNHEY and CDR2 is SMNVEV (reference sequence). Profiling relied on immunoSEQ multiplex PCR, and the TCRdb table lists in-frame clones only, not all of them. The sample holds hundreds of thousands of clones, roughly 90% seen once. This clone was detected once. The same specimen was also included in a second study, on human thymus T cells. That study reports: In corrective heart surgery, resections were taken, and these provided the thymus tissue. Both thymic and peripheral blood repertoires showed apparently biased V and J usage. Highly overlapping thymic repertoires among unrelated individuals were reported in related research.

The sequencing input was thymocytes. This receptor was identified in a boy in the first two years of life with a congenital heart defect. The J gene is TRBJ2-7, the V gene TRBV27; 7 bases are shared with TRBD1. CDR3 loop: CASSLSDRISYEQYF. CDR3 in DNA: TGTGCCAGCAGTTTATCGGACAGGATCTCCTACGAGCAGTACTTC.